Following are 6 T cell receptor beta chains from one sample sequenced in a study of blood T cell repertoires in COVID-19. Generated by immunoSEQ multiplex PCR, the TCRdb table keeps only in-frame clones and is missing some. Here the sample spans around 380,000 clones, more than 75% being singletons. The sample taken for sequencing was peripheral blood. The receptor source for this set is a human donor with acute or convalescent COVID-19. The donor label of this sample is uncertain.

This chain joins TRBV10-3 and TRBJ1-5; D is possibly TRBD1 (6 bases). The V end lost 5 bases, the J end lost 2 bases, and 13 bases lay between the germline ends. CDR3 length equals 15 residues. Germline V gene data show CDR1 as ENHRY and CDR2 as SYGVKD. CDR3 nucleotides: TGTGCCATCAGTTCAGGGGTAGGCGGCAATCAGCCCCAGCATTTT. The encoded protein is CAISSGVGGNQPQHF.

The CDR3 region is CASSRARQGENTGELFF. DNA of the CDR3: TGTGCCAGCAGTCGAGCAAGACAGGGGGAGAACACCGGGGAGCTGTTTTTT. The J gene is TRBJ2-2, the V gene TRBV6-6, with 9 bases fitting TRBD1. This CDR3 region has 17 residues. J was trimmed by 1 base and V by 5 bases; bases with no gene match: 8. Germline CDR1 and CDR2: MNHNY and SVGAGI (reference sequence).

This clone has only one observation. The chain links TRBV19 to TRBJ1-1; D is ambiguous. The length of the CDR3 is 13 residues. The germline V gene encodes CDR1 LNHDA and CDR2 SQIVND (reference sequence). Deletions cut 4 bases from V and 9 bases from J, with 15 bases between. CDR3 region: CASSKQTGEKAFF. As DNA, the CDR3 is TGTGCCAGTAGTAAGCAGACCGGGGAAAAAGCTTTCTTT.

The chain couples TRBV5-1 to TRBJ1-2; no firm D call. The CDR3 sequence is 17 residues long. Trimming took 0 bases from V and 0 from J, leaving 15 bases between them. Germline V gene data show CDR1 as SGHRS and CDR2 as YFSETQ. The CDR3 loop is CASSLAPGLGANYGYTF. CDR3 DNA: TGCGCCAGCAGCTTGGCCCCCGGACTGGGAGCTAACTATGGCTACACCTTC. Combining the CDR3 with reference TRBV5-1 and TRBJ1-2 gives the whole variable domain KAGVTQTPRYLIKTRGQQVTLSCSPISGHRSVSWYQQTPGQGLQFLFEYFSETQRNKGNFPGRFSGRQFSNSRSEMNVSTLELGDSALYLCASSLAPGLGANYGYTFGSGTRLTVV.

The chain carries TRBV11-2 and TRBJ1-4; D is perhaps TRBD1 (5 bases). The germline gives CDR1 SGHAT, CDR2 FQNNGV. The CDR3 spans 13 residues. V was cut by 4 bases and J by 8 bases, with 11 bases left in between. CDR3 amino acids: CASSSRQSEKLFF. In DNA, the CDR3 is TGTGCCAGCAGCTCCAGACAGTCGGAAAAACTGTTTTTT.

This rearrangement joins TRBV5-4 to TRBJ2-7; 12 nucleotides match TRBD2. V lost 2 bases, J lost 6 bases, and 6 bases stayed unmatched. Germline V gene sequence: CDR1 SGHNT, CDR2 YYREEE (reference sequence). The length of the CDR3 is 15 residues. The CDR3 region is CASSFSKTSGSEQYF. Here the CDR3 DNA reads TGTGCCAGCAGCTTTAGTAAGACTAGCGGGAGCGAGCAGTACTTC.